The rows below give T cell receptor beta chains drawn from one sample of a study of T cell responses to AZD1222 COVID-19 vaccine. This table comes from immunoSEQ multiplex PCR, and its TCRdb copy is limited to in-frame clones, with some not included. The sample carries 90,000 to 120,000 clones, 70% to 90% recorded once. The source was peripheral blood, collected 28 days after the second AZD1222 dose. All receptors come from an adult who received the AZD1222 COVID-19 vaccine. Each CDR3 is given with its conserved first and last residue. A D gene is named only where the DNA matches it firmly. Clone size is given for some rows only: seen once, a few or many times, or a class if the clone is expanded.

TRBV5-1	TRBJ1-2	.	13	TRBD1	TGCGCCAGCCGTCAAGGGGGCAACTATGGCTACACCTTC	CASRQGGNYGYTF
TRBV6-5	TRBJ2-5	many	13	.	TGTGCCAGCAGTTACTCGATTCTAGAGACCCAGTACTTC	CASSYSILETQYF
TRBV7-2	TRBJ2-1	few	16	TRBD2	TGTGCCAGCAGCTTAGTTCCGGCGGGAGGGAGTAGTGAGCAGTTCTTC	CASSLVPAGGSSEQFF
TRBV28	TRBJ1-5	.	17	.	TGTGCCAGCAGTTTTTGGGGGGGCGCGGGAAGCAATCAGCCCCAGCATTTT	CASSFWGGAGSNQPQHF
TRBV10-3	TRBJ2-5	.	14	TRBD1	TGTGCCATCAGTGAGTCAGGGGGCGGGGAGACCCAGTACTTC	CAISESGGGETQYF
TRBV5-4	TRBJ2-7	.	12	.	TGTGCCAGCAGCTCAGGCGTCTTCGAGCAGTACTTC	CASSSGVFEQYF
TRBV28	TRBJ2-4	.	16	.	TGTGCCAGCAGTTTATTCACCCCGAGGGCCAAAAACATTCAGTACTTC	CASSLFTPRAKNIQYF
TRBV30	TRBJ2-1	.	11	.	TGTGCCTGGAGTGATACGAGAGAGCAGTTCTTC	CAWSDTREQFF
TRBV19	TRBJ1-5	.	14	.	TGTGCCAGTAGTATATACAGGGGCAATCAGCCCCAGCATTTT	CASSIYRGNQPQHF
TRBV7-9	TRBJ2-7	once	15	.	TGTGCCAGCAGAGCGGACAGCCTTGGCTCCTACGAGCAGTACTTC	CASRADSLGSYEQYF
TRBV2	TRBJ2-3	.	17	.	TGTGCCAGCAGTGAAAACAGCGGCGTCACCGCCTTGGGGACGCAGTATTTT	CASSENSGVTALGTQYF
TRBV12-3/TRBV12-4	TRBJ2-5	once	12	.	TGTGCCAGCAGTTTAGTTCTGGAGACCCAGTACTTC	CASSLVLETQYF
TRBV14	TRBJ2-7	.	16	.	TGTGCCAGCAGCCAAATGGTGGGGACGGCGGTCAACGAGCAGTACTTC	CASSQMVGTAVNEQYF
TRBV5-5	TRBJ1-5	.	14	.	TGTGCCAGCAGCTTACGAGAGGCCAATCAGCCCCAGCATTTT	CASSLREANQPQHF
TRBV5-6	TRBJ1-5	.	15	.	TGTGCCAGCAGCTTGCGGGGGATTAGCAATCAGCCCCAGCATTTT	CASSLRGISNQPQHF
TRBV30	TRBJ1-1	.	19	TRBD1	TGTGCCTGGAGCAAGTTGCCGGGACAGGGCAACACTCGGGGCACTGAAGCTTTCTTT	CAWSKLPGQGNTRGTEAFF
TRBV6-5	TRBJ1-4	.	13	.	TGTGCCAGCAGTATACGGGCTAATGAAAAACTGTTTTTT	CASSIRANEKLFF
TRBV29-1	TRBJ1-2	.	14	.	TGCAGCGTTGAAAAAAGGGACGGGAACTATGGCTACACCTTC	CSVEKRDGNYGYTF
TRBV18	TRBJ2-1	.	14	TRBD2	TGTGCCAGCTCACCACTAGCGGGAGACAATGAGCAGTTCTTC	CASSPLAGDNEQFF
TRBV6-4	TRBJ2-5	.	15	TRBD2	TGTGCCAGCAGTCCAACCGACGGGGAGGGGGAGACCCAGTACTTC	CASSPTDGEGETQYF
TRBV7-2	TRBJ2-1	few	15	.	TGTGCCAGCAGCTTAGAACTAGCATCCTACAATGAGCAGTTCTTC	CASSLELASYNEQFF
TRBV28	TRBJ1-1	.	12	.	TGTGCCAGCAGTTTATCTATCACTGAAGCTTTCTTT	CASSLSITEAFF
TRBV5-1	TRBJ1-6	.	13	.	TGCGCCAGCAGCGCCGACCTGGATTCACCCCTCCACTTT	CASSADLDSPLHF
TRBV14	TRBJ2-3	once	13	.	TGTGCCAGCAGCCAAGAGGGGGCAGATACGCAGTATTTT	CASSQEGADTQYF
TRBV29-1	TRBJ2-2	.	16	.	TGCAGCGTTAAAGAGGGACGGAAAGCGAACACCGGGGAGCTGTTTTTT	CSVKEGRKANTGELFF
TRBV4-2	TRBJ2-1	.	17	TRBD2	TGTGCCAGCAGCGCAAGTCCACTAGTGGGGACTAGCTCTGAGCAGTTCTTC	CASSASPLVGTSSEQFF
TRBV19	TRBJ1-5	.	17	.	TGTGCCAGTAGTCCTCGGGGGTTGGAGAATAGCAATCAGCCCCAGCATTTT	CASSPRGLENSNQPQHF
TRBV6-2/TRBV6-3	TRBJ2-7	.	11	.	TGTGCCAGCAGTCCGGCCTACGAGCAGTACTTC	CASSPAYEQYF
TRBV19	TRBJ2-7	once	13	.	TGTGCCAGTAGTATAGGGGCGACTTACGAGCAGTACTTC	CASSIGATYEQYF
TRBV5-8	TRBJ2-1	.	16	.	TGTGCCAGCAGCTTATTGGGGCAGGGCCGTTACAATGAGCAGTTCTTC	CASSLLGQGRYNEQFF
TRBV28	TRBJ1-4	.	17	.	TGTGCCAGCAGTTTACCCCCTGATCTGAGAGAGAGGGAAAAACTGTTTTTT	CASSLPPDLREREKLFF
TRBV6-5	TRBJ2-7	.	13	.	TGTGCCAGCAGCGTACAGGGATCCTACGAGCAGTACTTC	CASSVQGSYEQYF
TRBV3-1/TRBV3-2	TRBJ1-2	.	19	TRBD1	TGTGCCAGCAGCCAAAGTCGTGCGGCTGCCTGGACAGGGGGCTCTGGCTACACCTTC	CASSQSRAAAWTGGSGYTF
TRBV4-1	TRBJ1-5	.	14	.	TGCGCCAGCAGCCAAGTCGGGGGGACCCAGCCCCAGCATTTT	CASSQVGGTQPQHF
TRBV14	TRBJ1-2	.	11	.	TGTGCCAGCAGCCCAGGAGCTGGCTACACCTTC	CASSPGAGYTF
TRBV29-1	TRBJ2-7	.	13	TRBD2	TGCAGCGTCTCTAGCGGGAGTGTCTACGAGCAGTACTTC	CSVSSGSVYEQYF
TRBV24-1	TRBJ2-5	few	15	TRBD1	TGTGCCACCAGTGATTTGGACAGGGATGTCGAGACCCAGTACTTC	CATSDLDRDVETQYF